These 13 T cell receptor beta chains came from one sample sequenced in a study of long-term antiretroviral therapy in people with HIV. immunoSEQ v3.0 was run at survey level. Here immunoSEQ multiplex PCR was the method, and the copy in TCRdb shows in-frame clones only, minus some. The sample lists 19,000 or so clones; over 75% were seen once. Sequencing was performed on unsorted PBMCs, taken at the start of antiretroviral therapy, before treatment. The receptors originated from a woman aged 40 to 55 with HIV.

This chain uses TRBV7-9 with TRBJ1-2; D perhaps matches TRBD1 (5 bases). Germline CDR1 is SEHNR and CDR2 is FQNEAQ (reference sequence). With 6 bases removed from V and 0 bases from J, the gap between germline ends came to 11 bases. There are 14 residues in the CDR3. CDR3 DNA: TGTGCCAGCAGGCGCGGGACTACTAACTATGGCTACACCTTC. This gives the protein CASRRGTTNYGYTF.

The chain employs TRBV7-2 and TRBJ2-5; D is possibly TRBD2 (6 bases). The CDR3 is made up of 12 amino acids. The V end lost 4 bases, the J end lost 5 bases, and 8 bases lay between the germline ends. From germline, CDR1 is SGHTA and CDR2 FQGNSA. The CDR3 DNA follows: TGTGCCAGCAGCTCAGGGAGGGAGACCCAGTACTTC. Its translation: CASSSGRETQYF.

The chain is built from TRBV11-2 and TRBJ1-2; D remains ambiguous. Trimming left V 0 bases short and J 5 bases short, with 10 bases between. The CDR3 contains 14 residues. The germline V gene encodes CDR1 SGHAT and CDR2 FQNNGV. The CDR3 DNA is TGTGCCAGCAGCTTAGATGGTGCGGGATATGGCTACACCTTC. Translation: CASSLDGAGYGYTF.

This chain connects TRBV6-6 to TRBJ1-5; no clear D gene. V was clipped by 10 bases and J by 0 bases, with 16 bases between them. The CDR3 sequence is 15 residues long. CDR1 is MNHNY, CDR2 SVGAGI, per germline (reference sequence). DNA of the CDR3: TGTGCCATCCAGCCGAGCCCCTTTAGCAATCAGCCCCAGCATTTT. It yields the protein CAIQPSPFSNQPQHF.

The chain is built from TRBV7-2 and TRBJ1-4, with D hard to call. The CDR3 is 13 amino acids. V was trimmed by 5 bases and J by 8 bases, leaving 12 bases between them. Germline-derived CDR1 and CDR2 are SGHTA and FQGNSA. CDR3 sequence reads: CASSVNNREKLFF. DNA of the CDR3: TGTGCCAGCAGCGTCAATAACCGGGAAAAACTGTTTTTT. Based on the CDR3 plus reference TRBV7-2 and TRBJ1-4, the full variable domain is GAGVSQSPSNKVTEKGKDVELRCDPISGHTALYWYRQSLGQGLEFLIYFQGNSAPDKSGLPSDRFSAERTGGSVSTLTIQRTQQEDSAVYLCASSVNNREKLFFGSGTQLSVL.

This clone was seen more than once but under ten times. The chain combines TRBV2 with TRBJ2-7, with 9 bases matching TRBD1. The CDR3 has 15 amino acids. Germline loops: CDR1 SNHLY, CDR2 FYNNEI. J gave up 5 bases and V 6 bases, and 11 bases lay outside the gene matches. The CDR3 sequence is CASRWTGEVRDEQYF. CDR3 sequence (DNA): TGTGCCAGCAGGTGGACAGGGGAGGTACGAGACGAGCAGTACTTC.

The chain employs TRBV19 and TRBJ2-3; the match to TRBD1 covers 7 bases. V lost 5 bases, J lost 4 bases, and 6 bases stayed unmatched. Germline CDR1 and CDR2: LNHDA and SQIVND (reference sequence). The CDR3 is 14 amino acids. CDR3 DNA: TGTGCCAGTAGTGGACAGGCCGGGCCAGATACGCAGTATTTT. This encodes CASSGQAGPDTQYF.

This clone has only one observation. The chain employs TRBV7-6 and TRBJ2-7; D may be TRBD2 (6 bases). The CDR3 sequence is 16 residues long. Per the germline V gene, CDR1 is SGHVS and CDR2 is FNYEAQ. Deletions cut 5 bases from V and 2 bases from J, with 19 bases between. The CDR3 protein is CASSLGAPGGAYEQYF. The CDR3 DNA reads as TGTGCCAGCAGCCTAGGAGCACCAGGCGGGGCCTACGAGCAGTACTTC.

In its sample, this clone was seen once. The chain joins TRBV5-1 to TRBJ2-1; 8 bases agree with TRBD1. The CDR3 totals 15 residues. Germline loops: CDR1 SGHRS, CDR2 YFSETQ. Trimming removed 4 bases from V and 2 bases from J; junction bases left unmatched: 5. This chain's CDR3 is CASSPQGAAYNEQFF. As DNA, the CDR3 is TGCGCCAGCAGCCCGCAGGGGGCGGCCTACAATGAGCAGTTCTTC.

The sample holds one count of this clone. This chain connects TRBV6-6 to TRBJ1-1; no clear D gene. Trimming removed 4 bases from V and 0 bases from J, with 9 bases in between. This CDR3 is built from 14 residues. Germline V CDR1 and CDR2: MNHNY, SVGAGI (reference sequence). CDR3 in DNA: TGTGCCAGCAGTTCCCAAGGCATGAACACTGAAGCTTTCTTT. It codes for CASSSQGMNTEAFF.

The chain joins TRBV13 to TRBJ2-2; D not certain. This CDR3 has 18 amino acids. The germline V and J ends were trimmed by 2 bases and 3 bases, with 19 bases remaining between them. Germline CDR1 is PRHDT and CDR2 is FYEKMQ (reference sequence). The CDR3 sequence: CASSLRLGHQGHTGELFF. DNA of the CDR3: TGTGCCAGCAGCTTACGGCTAGGCCATCAAGGCCACACCGGGGAGCTGTTTTTT.

The gene calls are TRBV15 and TRBJ2-3; 10 bases map to TRBD2. This CDR3 contains 18 residues. Germline V CDR1 and CDR2: LNHNV, YYDKDF (reference sequence). Unmatched junction bases numbered 8, after V lost 0 bases and J lost 2 bases. The CDR3 DNA reads TGTGCCACCAGCAGAGACCTTCCTAGCGGGAGTACCACAGATACGCAGTATTTT. This codes for CATSRDLPSGSTTDTQYF.

J is TRBJ1-2 and V is TRBV18; 8 nucleotides align to TRBD1. J gave up 4 bases and V 3 bases, and 7 bases lay outside the gene matches. Germline V gene sequence: CDR1 KGHSH, CDR2 LQKENI. The CDR3 has 15 amino acids. CDR3 nucleotide sequence: TGTGCCAGCTCACCCGGACAGGGAAGGTTCTATGGCTACACCTTC. It specifies CASSPGQGRFYGYTF.